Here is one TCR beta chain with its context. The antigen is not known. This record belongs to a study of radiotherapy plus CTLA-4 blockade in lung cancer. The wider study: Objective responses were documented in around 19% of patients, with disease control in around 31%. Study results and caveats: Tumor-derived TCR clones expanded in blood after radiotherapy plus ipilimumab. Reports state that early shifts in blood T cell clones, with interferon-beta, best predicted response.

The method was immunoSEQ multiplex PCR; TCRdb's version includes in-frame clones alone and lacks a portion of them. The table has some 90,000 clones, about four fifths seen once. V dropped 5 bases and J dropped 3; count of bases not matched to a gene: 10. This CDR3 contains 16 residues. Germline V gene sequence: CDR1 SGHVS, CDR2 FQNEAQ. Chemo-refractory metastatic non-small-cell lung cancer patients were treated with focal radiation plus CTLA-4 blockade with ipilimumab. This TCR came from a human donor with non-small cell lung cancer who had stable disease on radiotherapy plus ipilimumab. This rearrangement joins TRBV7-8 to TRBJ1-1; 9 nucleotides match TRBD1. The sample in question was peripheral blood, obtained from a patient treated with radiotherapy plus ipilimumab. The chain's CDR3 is CASSPPGQGKDTEAFF. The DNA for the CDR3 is TGTGCCAGCAGCCCTCCGGGACAGGGAAAGGACACTGAAGCTTTCTTT.